This TCR beta chain was captured by sequencing in a study of blood T cell repertoires in COVID-19. Study-level information: Acute and convalescent COVID-19 samples came from the United States, Italy and Spain.

The study assigned cohorts using participant-reported clinical history. The ends were cut back, 8 bases at V and 5 bases at J, with 19 bases in the middle. CDR1 and CDR2 (germline): LNHDA, SQIVND (reference sequence). The CDR3 is 15 amino acids. Study processing details: It was from reference gene primer amplification that nucleated cell counts were estimated. The method was immunoSEQ multiplex PCR; TCRdb's version includes in-frame clones alone and lacks a portion of them. D and trimming come from the DNA, and the V and J calls and clone size come from that table. Of roughly 420,000 clones listed, around 87% are singletons.

Input material: PBMCs or T cells enriched from blood (not recorded which). The sequence was obtained from a woman in her thirties with acute COVID-19. J is TRBJ1-5 and V is TRBV19, with D possibly matching TRBD1 (6 bases). The CDR3 loop is CASGREGVADQPQHF. CDR3 nucleotides: TGTGCCAGTGGGCGGGAGGGGGTGGCGGATCAGCCCCAGCATTTT.